The clone carrying this TCR beta chain was seen many times. Making the bulk TCR libraries relied on previously described methods and listed TCR primers. TCRdb re-derived calls from the PCR reads in MiXCR, one entry per CDR3 protein. There are 600,000 to 650,000 distinct CDR3 sequences in the sample; about 20% occur only once, and roughly 0.83% lies in the top ten. Trimming left V 5 bases short and J 0 bases short, with 11 bases between. The CDR3 consists of 14 residues. Germline V gene lookup returns CDR1 MDHEN and CDR2 SYDVKM. The data stem from a study of molecular identifiers for immune sequencing clone quantification.

This receptor was identified in a human donor in good health. Some libraries in this study had Jurkat cell RNA spiked in. Sequencing was performed on naive CD8+ T cells from blood, with Jurkat cell RNA spiked in. Subset reported: FACS-sorted CD8+CD4-CCR7+CD45RA+ naive T cells. The rearrangement links TRBV28 to TRBJ2-7; D is perhaps TRBD2 (5 bases). The CDR3 loop is CASSPSTTSYEQYF. As DNA, the CDR3 is TGTGCCAGCAGTCCGTCGACTACCTCCTACGAGCAGTACTTC.